This T cell receptor beta chain was retrieved from a study of T cells in Graves' hyperthyroidism and ophthalmopathy. This clonotype was recorded only once. Its antigen is not identified. At one of its ends the junction is not consistent with the germline gene, which may arise from a read error. The TCR beta CDR3 regions underwent amplification using RNA transcripts as the source. When the TCR CDR3 underwent first-round RT-PCR, the HTBI primer set was used. TCRdb ran MiXCR on the multiplex PCR reads and lists one entry per CDR3 protein. The sample has about 160,000 distinct CDR3 sequences; 9.4% are singletons. General study findings and limits: For ophthalmopathy, model prediction preceded onset by a median about 6 months. Blood held most thyroid clonotypes expanded above 0.001 frequency.

Aged 18 to 65, the patients had hyperthyroidism that was newly diagnosed and had lasted under 2 months. An approximately 10 ml volume of fresh peripheral blood provided the PBMCs. Germline CDR1 MNHNS, CDR2 SASEGT. The CDR3 loop spans 15 amino acids. This rearrangement joins TRBV6-1 to TRBJ2-5, with 12 bases that match TRBD2. Sequencing was done on a sample of blood. This clonotype was sampled from a woman younger than 30 with Graves' hyperthyroidism that later progressed to Graves' ophthalmopathy. The CDR3 DNA reads as TGTGCCCGCAGTCCGACTAGCGGGGGACAAGAGACCCAGTACTTC. Its translation: CARSPTSGGQETQYF.